This T cell receptor (beta chain) was retrieved from a study of STAT5B mutations in CD4+ large granular lymphocyte leukemia. V was pared by 5 bases and J by 7 bases, with 12 bases of the junction left unmatched. Germline lookup yields CDR1 SGHVS and CDR2 FNYEAQ. This CDR3 contains 16 residues. The assay was immunoSEQ multiplex PCR, and TCRdb's table has in-frame clones only and misses some. The top ten clones hold 1% to 1.2% of a sample with tens of thousands of clones, approximately 74% of them seen once. The clonotype was recovered from a human donor in good health. The specimen was CD4+ T cells from blood buffy coats. The rearrangement uses TRBV7-6 and TRBJ2-1, with TRBD2 matching over 9 bases. CDR3 loop: CASSPRGGGADNEQFF. The CDR3 DNA reads as TGTGCCAGCAGCCCCCGAGGCGGGGGGGCCGATAATGAGCAGTTCTTC.